This passage covers 21 T cell receptor beta chains from one sample sequenced in a study of cytomegalovirus exposure and HLA in healthy donors. Researchers ran the PCR with 60 Vbeta and 13 Jbeta primers. Assay used: immunoSEQ multiplex PCR; TCRdb lists only in-frame clones, some missing. The table has more than 110,000 clones, 60% to 80% seen once. Sequencing input: PBMCs. All receptors come from a woman aged 50 to 60 in good health and CMV-seronegative.

The rearrangement links TRBV23-1 to TRBJ2-5; TRBD1 might be the D (5 bases). Being an ORF, TRBV23-1 has a function that is uncertain. Trimming took 8 bases from V and 5 from J, leaving 15 bases between them. This CDR3 has 13 amino acids. The DNA for the CDR3 is TGCGCCAGCCTGCCAGGGTCAGGCGAGACCCAGTACTTC. Protein product: CASLPGSGETQYF.

The V gene is TRBV30, the J gene TRBJ2-6; D is perhaps TRBD2 (6 bases). Trimming cost V 7 bases and J 1 base, with 11 bases left between them. Per the germline V gene, CDR1 is GTSNPN and CDR2 is SVGIG (reference sequence). The CDR3 is made up of 14 amino acids. The chain's CDR3 is CASVGGSGANVLTF. In nucleotides, the CDR3 is TGTGCCTCGGTCGGGGGATCTGGGGCCAACGTCCTGACTTTC.

This clone showed up many times. The chain recombines TRBV7-9 with TRBJ1-2, with 7 bases fitting TRBD1. The CDR3 loop spans 14 amino acids. Looked up from germline, CDR1 is SEHNR and CDR2 is FQNEAQ (reference sequence). Losses at the gene ends were 5 bases for V and 1 base for J; bases not matched to a gene: 4. The CDR3: CASSLGTVNYGYTF. In DNA, the CDR3 is TGTGCCAGCAGCCTAGGGACAGTTAACTATGGCTACACCTTC. The variable domain in full, completed from reference TRBV7-9 and TRBJ1-2, reads DTGVSQNPRHKITKRGQNVTFRCDPISEHNRLYWYRQTLGQGPEFLTYFQNEAQLEKSRLLSDRFSAERPKGSFSTLEIQRTEQGDSAMYLCASSLGTVNYGYTFGSGTRLTVV.

This clone was found once. This sequence joins TRBV7-6 and TRBJ2-5; 12 positions agree with TRBD2. Germline trimming cut 4 bases from V and 6 bases from J; bases unmatched to any gene: 6. The CDR3 runs to 15 residues. Germline-derived CDR1 and CDR2 are SGHVS and FNYEAQ. In DNA form, the CDR3 reads TGTGCCAGCAGCTCAGGACTAGCGGGGACCAAGACCCAGTACTTC. It encodes CASSSGLAGTKTQYF.

Concerning this clone: This sample includes further DNA sequences coding for the same CDR3. This rearrangement joins TRBV28 to TRBJ2-3; possibly TRBD2 for D (5 bases). CDR3 length: 14 amino acids. In germline, CDR1 is MDHEN, CDR2 SYDVKM. Trimming stripped 3 bases from V and 1 base from J, with 8 bases between. As DNA, the CDR3 is TGTGCCAGCAGTTTTCTTAGCGGCACAGATACGCAGTATTTT. This encodes CASSFLSGTDTQYF.

The gene calls are TRBV5-6 and TRBJ1-2; D is perhaps TRBD1 (6 bases). The V and J ends lost 0 bases and 9 bases respectively, with 12 bases between them. CDR1 is SGHDT and CDR2 is YYEEEE in the germline V gene. This CDR3 is 13 amino acids long. As DNA, the CDR3 is TGTGCCAGCAGCTTGGCAGGGGACAAAAGCTACACCTTC. This translates into CASSLAGDKSYTF. Variable domain in full (rest from reference TRBV5-6 and TRBJ1-2): DAGVTQSPTHLIKTRGQQVTLRCSPKSGHDTVSWYQQALGQGPQFIFQYYEEEERQRGNFPDRFSGHQFPNYSSELNVNALLLGDSALYLCASSLAGDKSYTFGSGTRLTVV.

This sequence joins TRBV11-2 and TRBJ2-7; no firm D call. V lost 3 bases and J lost 2, with 11 bases in between. Germline V gives CDR1 SGHAT, CDR2 FQNNGV. There are 14 residues in the CDR3. CDR3 bases: TGTGCCAGCAGCTTTGGAGTCTCTACCTACGAGCAGTACTTC. Protein sequence: CASSFGVSTYEQYF.

J is TRBJ1-5 and V is TRBV19, with 7 nucleotides matching TRBD1. The length of the CDR3 is 13 residues. CDR1 is LNHDA, CDR2 SQIVND, per germline (reference sequence). With 5 bases clipped from V and 15 bases from J, the junction kept 13 bases outside the gene matches. This CDR3 reads CASSEETGDPGHF. The CDR3 DNA follows: TGTGCCAGTAGTGAAGAAACAGGGGATCCTGGGCATTTT.

The sample holds one count of this clone. This rearrangement joins TRBV5-1 to TRBJ2-3; a possible D gene is TRBD1 (6 bases). The CDR3 is 15 amino acids. Trimming stripped 1 base from V and 2 bases from J, with 11 bases between. CDR1 and CDR2 (germline): SGHRS, YFSETQ. This CDR3 is CASSLIRDTTDTQYF. The DNA of the CDR3 is TGCGCCAGCAGCTTGATCCGGGACACCACAGATACGCAGTATTTT.

The V and J genes are TRBV6-5 and TRBJ1-4; D unclear. CDR3 length: 15 amino acids. CDR1 is MNHEY and CDR2 is SVGAGI in the germline V gene. The V end was cut by 0 bases, the J end by 10 bases, with 15 bases between. The CDR3 bases are TGTGCCAGCAGTTACTCGAGGCGGGAGAGAGGAAAACTGTTTTTT. Translation gives CASSYSRRERGKLFF.

V usage is TRBV5-4 and J usage is TRBJ1-1, with D unresolved. Trimming removed 0 bases at V and 6 bases at J, with 6 bases between. The CDR3 has 12 amino acids. CDR1 is SGHNT, CDR2 YYREEE, per germline (reference sequence). This CDR3 reads CASSLGDSEAFF. Written as DNA, the CDR3 is TGTGCCAGCAGCTTGGGAGACTCTGAAGCTTTCTTT.

The gene calls are TRBV10-3 and TRBJ1-1; D is ambiguous. V lost 2 bases, J lost 6 bases, and 13 bases lay in between. This CDR3 comprises 14 residues. Germline loops: CDR1 ENHRY, CDR2 SYGVKD. CDR3 sequence reads: CAISEDTSNAEAFF. Written as DNA, the CDR3 is TGTGCCATCAGTGAGGACACCTCAAACGCTGAAGCTTTCTTT.

About this clone: The same CDR3 can be traced to other DNA sequences in this sample. The J gene is TRBJ1-1, the V gene TRBV11-2; no clear D gene. The CDR3 loop spans 13 amino acids. CDR1 is SGHAT, CDR2 FQNNGV, per germline. V was pared by 5 bases and J by 2 bases, with 9 bases between. The CDR3 region is CASSPTGNTEAFF. The CDR3 nucleotides are TGTGCCAGCAGCCCCACGGGTAACACTGAAGCTTTCTTT. The complete variable domain, with remaining parts taken from reference TRBV11-2 and TRBJ1-1, reads EAGVAQSPRYKIIEKRQSVAFWCNPISGHATLYWYQQILGQGPKLLIQFQNNGVVDDSQLPKDRFSAERLKGVDSTLKIQPAKLEDSAVYLCASSPTGNTEAFFGQGTRLTVV.

The CDR3 coding sequence is TGCGCCAGCAGCCTGCCAGGCAGGGGTCGGCGTGAGCAGTACTTC. Its protein product is CASSLPGRGRREQYF. The rearrangement links TRBV4-1 to TRBJ2-7, with D maybe TRBD1 (6 bases). This CDR3 spans 15 amino acids. Germline V CDR1 and CDR2: MGHRA, YSYEKL. V shed 4 bases and J shed 7 bases, with 20 bases lying between them.

The chain recombines TRBV28 with TRBJ1-2; 9 nucleotides match TRBD1. Germline-derived CDR1 and CDR2 are MDHEN and SYDVKM. Trimming cost V 10 bases and J 3 bases; bases outside gene matches: 6. This CDR3 comprises 13 residues. CDR3 protein: CAIRGQGDYGYTF. DNA for the CDR3: TGTGCCATCCGGGGACAGGGTGACTATGGCTACACCTTC.

The chain is built from TRBV13 and TRBJ2-5; 9 nucleotides align to TRBD2. The CDR3 sequence is 16 residues long. V gave up 2 bases and J gave up 0 bases; unmatched junction bases: 4. Germline V gene lookup returns CDR1 PRHDT and CDR2 FYEKMQ (reference sequence). The CDR3 bases are TGTGCCAGCAGCTTAAGGGCGGGGGGGTACCAAGAGACCCAGTACTTC. Protein product: CASSLRAGGYQETQYF.

The V call is TRBV6-6, the J call TRBJ2-4; 7 bases align to TRBD1. The CDR3 is made up of 14 amino acids. J gave up 7 bases and V 5 bases, and 8 bases lay outside the gene matches. The germline V gene encodes CDR1 MNHNY and CDR2 SVGAGI (reference sequence). DNA of the CDR3: TGTGCCAGCAGTACAGACAGGGATACTAACATTCAGTACTTC. Amino acids: CASSTDRDTNIQYF.

V is TRBV11-3 and J is TRBJ2-3; D is unresolved. V was cut by 5 bases and J by 1 base, with 10 bases left in between. CDR1 is SGHNT and CDR2 is YENEEA in the germline V gene. CDR3 size: 14 residues. The DNA for the CDR3 is TGTGCCAGCAGCCGTGGTAGTCGCACAGATACGCAGTATTTT. It specifies CASSRGSRTDTQYF.

The chain has TRBV6-5 and TRBJ1-4, with D tentatively TRBD1 (5 bases). V was clipped by 5 bases and J by 2 bases, with 9 bases between them. This CDR3 is 14 amino acids long. Germline CDR1 MNHEY, CDR2 SVGAGI. CDR3 nucleotide sequence: TGTGCCAGCAGTCCCGGGGGGACTAATGAAAAACTGTTTTTT. This gives the protein CASSPGGTNEKLFF.

The V and J genes are TRBV6-4 and TRBJ2-2; D possibly corresponds to TRBD1 (6 bases). Per germline, CDR1 MRHNA and CDR2 SNTAGT. Trimming removed 5 bases at V and 4 bases at J, with 14 bases between. The CDR3 covers 15 residues. The CDR3 nucleotides are TGTGCCAGCAGTCAGGACAGCATGTCCACCGGGGAGCTGTTTTTT. The encoded protein is CASSQDSMSTGELFF.

The chain recombines TRBV5-1 with TRBJ1-4, with D perhaps matching TRBD1 (5 bases). The CDR3 loop spans 14 amino acids. Germline CDR1 is SGHRS and CDR2 is YFSETQ. Trimming stripped 0 bases from V and 5 bases from J, with 8 bases between. The CDR3 spells CASSLEKGNEKLFF. As DNA, the CDR3 is TGCGCCAGCAGCTTGGAGAAGGGGAATGAAAAACTGTTTTTT.